Presented here are 23 T cell receptor beta chains from one specimen sequenced in a study of cytomegalovirus exposure and HLA in healthy donors. The PCR employed 60 Vbeta primers together with 13 Jbeta primers. This table comes from immunoSEQ multiplex PCR, and its TCRdb copy is limited to in-frame clones, with some not included. The repertoire holds 120,000 or so clones, about three quarters seen once, with roughly 30% in the top ten. The sample was PBMCs. The receptor set was obtained from a man between 60 and 75 years old in good health and CMV-seropositive.

The V gene is TRBV5-1, the J gene TRBJ1-1, with 9 nucleotides matching TRBD1. The CDR3 totals 16 residues. V gave up 5 bases and J gave up 5 bases; unmatched junction bases: 13. Per the germline V gene, CDR1 is SGHRS and CDR2 is YFSETQ. The CDR3 nucleotides are TGCGCCAGCAGGGGAACAGGGGGCGCTTTCAGGACTGAAGCTTTCTTT. Residues: CASRGTGGAFRTEAFF.

J is TRBJ2-5 and V is TRBV7-7, with D unresolved. This CDR3 region has 13 residues. CDR1 is SSHAT, CDR2 FNYEAQ, per germline (reference sequence). V was cut by 6 bases and J by 0 bases, with 8 bases left in between. The CDR3 bases are TGTGCCAGCAGTCGGTTTGACCAAGAGACCCAGTACTTC. Translation: CASSRFDQETQYF.

The V and J genes are TRBV18 and TRBJ2-6; the D gene is possibly TRBD1 (6 bases). This CDR3 comprises 15 residues. Trimming pared 9 bases from V and 4 bases from J, leaving 16 bases between. CDR1 is KGHSH and CDR2 is LQKENI in the germline V gene. CDR3 loop: CASRKQGLGANVLTF. Written as DNA, the CDR3 is TGTGCCAGTAGAAAACAGGGTTTGGGGGCCAACGTCCTGACTTTC. Variable domain in full (rest from reference TRBV18 and TRBJ2-6): NAGVMQNPRHLVRRRGQEARLRCSPMKGHSHVYWYRQLPEEGLKFMVYLQKENIIDESGMPKERFSAEFPKEGPSILRIQQVVRGDSAAYFCASRKQGLGANVLTFGAGSRLTVL.

The chain carries TRBV19 and TRBJ1-2, with 8 bases matching TRBD1. Germline CDR1 and CDR2: LNHDA and SQIVND (reference sequence). The V segment lost 5 bases and the J segment 2 bases; nucleotides outside the gene matches: 7. This CDR3 has 15 residues. CDR3 DNA: TGTGCCAGTAGTCCACCCCGGACAGGGAACTATGGCTACACCTTC. It translates to CASSPPRTGNYGYTF.

This chain connects TRBV11-2 to TRBJ2-1, with 14 positions matching TRBD2. The V and J ends lost 1 base and 7 bases, in that order; junction bases with no gene match: 0. Germline lookup yields CDR1 SGHAT and CDR2 FQNNGV. The CDR3 consists of 15 residues. The CDR3 nucleotides are TGTGCCAGCAGCTTAGGGACTAGCGGGAGGAATGAGCAGTTCTTC. It encodes CASSLGTSGRNEQFF.

This chain uses TRBV30 with TRBJ1-1, with a weak D call TRBD1 (6 bases). CDR3 size: 12 residues. The V gene's germline CDR1 is GTSNPN and CDR2 SVGIG (reference sequence). Trimming stripped 7 bases from V and 8 bases from J, with 17 bases between. The CDR3 here is CASIRGQSEAFF. CDR3 coding DNA: TGTGCCTCGATACGAGGACAGTCCGAAGCTTTCTTT.

This clone was observed a handful of times. J is TRBJ1-2 and V is TRBV6-5, with D maybe TRBD1 (6 bases). Trimming pared 7 bases from V and 4 bases from J, leaving 16 bases between. Germline lookup yields CDR1 MNHEY and CDR2 SVGAGI. The CDR3 extends over 14 amino acids. The CDR3 region is CASKAGALSYGYTF. The CDR3 DNA reads as TGTGCCAGCAAGGCGGGGGCCTTGTCCTATGGCTACACCTTC.

V is TRBV7-9 and J is TRBJ2-7; TRBD2 is a possible D gene (6 bases). Germline V gives CDR1 SEHNR, CDR2 FQNEAQ (reference sequence). The V and J ends lost 7 bases and 0 bases respectively, with 19 bases between them. The CDR3 spans 16 residues. The DNA for the CDR3 is TGTGCCAGCACCCCAACCGGGACTCCGAGCTCCTACGAGCAGTACTTC. As protein: CASTPTGTPSSYEQYF.

The V call is TRBV9, the J call TRBJ2-2; 7 positions match TRBD1. The CDR3 is 15 residues long. Germline V gene data show CDR1 as SGDLS and CDR2 as YYNGEE. Trimming at V came to 4 bases and at J to 1 base, leaving 4 bases not matched to a gene. The CDR3 DNA follows: TGTGCCAGCAGCAGAACAGGGGAGAACACCGGGGAGCTGTTTTTT. This encodes CASSRTGENTGELFF. The full variable domain, rest sourced from reference TRBV9 and TRBJ2-2, is DSGVTQTPKHLITATGQRVTLRCSPRSGDLSVYWYQQSLDQGLQFLIQYYNGEERAKGNILERFSAQQFPDLHSELNLSSLELGDSALYFCASSRTGENTGELFFGEGSRLTVL.

CDR3 region: CASSLAMGGVEQYF. CDR3 nucleotide sequence: TGTGCCAGCAGCTTAGCGATGGGAGGGGTCGAGCAGTACTTC. The J gene is TRBJ2-7, the V gene TRBV7-8; 7 positions agree with TRBD2. This CDR3 contains 14 residues. Germline CDR1 SGHVS, CDR2 FQNEAQ. The junction had 5 bases not matched to a gene; V was cut back by 0 bases and J by 6 bases.

The chain combines TRBV6-1 with TRBJ1-4, with 9 bases matching TRBD1. Germline V lookup: CDR1 MNHNS, CDR2 SASEGT. J gave up 4 bases and V 6 bases, and 3 bases lay outside the gene matches. The CDR3 has 14 residues. The CDR3 DNA sequence: TGTGCCAGCAGACTGGGACAGGGTAATGAAAAACTGTTTTTT. Translating it yields CASRLGQGNEKLFF.

V and J are TRBV9 and TRBJ2-5, with 9 positions matching TRBD1. Trimming at V came to 4 bases and at J to 0 bases, leaving 4 bases not matched to a gene. The CDR3 is 15 amino acids. Germline CDR1 and CDR2: SGDLS and YYNGEE. CDR3: CASSSRTGDQETQYF. DNA for the CDR3: TGTGCCAGCAGCTCAAGGACAGGGGACCAAGAGACCCAGTACTTC. Supplemented by reference TRBV9 and TRBJ2-5, the full variable domain reads DSGVTQTPKHLITATGQRVTLRCSPRSGDLSVYWYQQSLDQGLQFLIQYYNGEERAKGNILERFSAQQFPDLHSELNLSSLELGDSALYFCASSSRTGDQETQYFGPGTRLLVL.

This chain uses TRBV9 with TRBJ2-7; TRBD1 aligns across 7 bases. Trimming cost V 4 bases and J 6 bases; bases outside gene matches: 10. Germline CDR1 SGDLS, CDR2 YYNGEE. CDR3 size: 14 residues. For the CDR3, the DNA is TGTGCCAGCAGCCCAACTACAGGGGTATCCGAGCAGTACTTC. Protein: CASSPTTGVSEQYF.

The rearrangement links TRBV6-6 to TRBJ2-5; the match to TRBD2 covers 12 bases. CDR3 length: 15 amino acids. Losses at the gene ends were 10 bases for V and 1 base for J; bases not matched to a gene: 7. The V gene's germline CDR1 is MNHNY and CDR2 SVGAGI (reference sequence). The CDR3 region has the DNA TGTGCCACCGTCGAGGGACTAGCGGGCCAAGAGACCCAGTACTTC. This translates into CATVEGLAGQETQYF.

This chain links TRBV6-1 with TRBJ1-2; a weak D match, TRBD1 (6 bases). V was pared by 2 bases and J by 8 bases, with 12 bases between. CDR3 size: 13 residues. From germline, CDR1 is MNHNS and CDR2 SASEGT. CDR3 in amino acids: CASSERGGWGYTF. Written as DNA, the CDR3 is TGTGCCAGCAGTGAAAGGGGGGGCTGGGGCTACACCTTC.

The chain employs TRBV4-1 and TRBJ2-7, with TRBD2 matching over 7 bases. The J segment lost 0 bases and the V segment lost 2 bases, leaving 4 bases of the junction unmatched. Germline V gene sequence: CDR1 MGHRA, CDR2 YSYEKL. The length of the CDR3 is 15 residues. The CDR3 bases are TGCGCCAGCAGCCAACCTTCGGGAGGCTCCTACGAGCAGTACTTC. As protein: CASSQPSGGSYEQYF.

This chain links TRBV30 with TRBJ2-7; 7 bases map to TRBD2. The CDR3 is 11 residues long. CDR1 and CDR2 from the germline V gene are GTSNPN and SVGIG (reference sequence). Trimming at V came to 5 bases and at J to 9 bases, leaving 7 bases not matched to a gene. CDR3 protein: CAWRGRETQYF. CDR3 DNA sequence: TGTGCCTGGCGTGGGAGGGAGACGCAGTACTTC.

The chain links TRBV4-1 to TRBJ1-6; the match to TRBD1 covers 10 bases. The ends lost 5 bases at V and 7 bases at J; junction bases unmatched: 2. Per the germline V gene, CDR1 is MGHRA and CDR2 is YSYEKL. The CDR3 extends over 14 amino acids. Here the CDR3 reads CASSWDRGNSPLHF. For the CDR3, the DNA is TGCGCCAGCAGCTGGGACAGGGGAAATTCACCCCTCCACTTT.

The chain recombines TRBV5-6 with TRBJ1-5; no clear D. CDR3 size: 15 residues. V lost 3 bases and J 2 bases, leaving 12 bases between the germline ends. Germline CDR1 is SGHDT and CDR2 is YYEEEE. CDR3 sequence (DNA): TGTGCCAGCAGCTGGGGAGGGAGGGGCAATCAGCCCCAGCATTTT. Amino acid sequence: CASSWGGRGNQPQHF.

This clone was observed a few times. V gene TRBV28 combines with J gene TRBJ1-5; D not certain. The CDR3 is 11 amino acids. Per the germline V gene, CDR1 is MDHEN and CDR2 is SYDVKM. The V end was cut by 11 bases, the J end by 9 bases, with 14 bases between. The CDR3 protein is CAASSGSPQHF. Here the CDR3 DNA reads TGTGCCGCCTCCTCGGGGTCGCCCCAGCATTTT. Full variable domain (rest looked up from reference TRBV28 and TRBJ1-5): DVKVTQSSRYLVKRTGEKVFLECVQDMDHENMFWYRQDPGLGLRLIYFSYDVKMKEKGDIPEGYSVSREKKERFSLILESASTNQTSMYLCAASSGSPQHFGDGTRLSIL.

The chain uses TRBV6-4 and TRBJ1-5; the D gene is possibly TRBD1 (5 bases). This CDR3 spans 13 amino acids. The V end lost 2 bases, the J end lost 6 bases, and 8 bases lay between the germline ends. The V gene's germline CDR1 is MRHNA and CDR2 SNTAGT. CDR3 nucleotide sequence: TGTGCCAGCAGTGACGGGGCCACTCAGCCCCAGCATTTT. Residues: CASSDGATQPQHF.

V usage is TRBV2 and J usage is TRBJ1-1, with D possibly TRBD1 on 6 matching bases. The CDR3 contains 13 residues. V lost 6 bases to trimming and J lost 0 bases, with 8 bases between them. Germline loops: CDR1 SNHLY, CDR2 FYNNEI. In DNA, the CDR3 is TGTGCCAGCAGCTGGACAGTGAACACTGAAGCTTTCTTT. Translating gives CASSWTVNTEAFF. The variable domain in full, with the rest retrieved from reference TRBV2 and TRBJ1-1, is EPEVTQTPSHQVTQMGQEVILRCVPISNHLYFYWYRQILGQKVEFLVSFYNNEISEKSEIFDDQFSVERPDGSNFTLKIRSTKLEDSAMYFCASSWTVNTEAFFGQGTRLTVV.

The gene calls are TRBV5-4 and TRBJ1-1, with TRBD1 identical over 9 bases. The CDR3 is made up of 15 amino acids. CDR1 is SGHNT, CDR2 YYREEE, per germline (reference sequence). Trimming cost V 4 bases and J 7 bases; bases outside gene matches: 11. In nucleotides, the CDR3 is TGTGCCAGCAGCGGCGGGACAGGGAGGAGTGGTGAAGCTTTCTTT. Translation: CASSGGTGRSGEAFF.